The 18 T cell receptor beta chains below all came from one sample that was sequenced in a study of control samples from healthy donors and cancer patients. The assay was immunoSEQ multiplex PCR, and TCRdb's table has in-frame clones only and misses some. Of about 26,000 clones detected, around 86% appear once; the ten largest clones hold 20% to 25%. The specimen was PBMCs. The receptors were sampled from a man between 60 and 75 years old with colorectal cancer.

CDR3: CATQAISGANVLTF. The DNA for the CDR3 is TGTGCCACCCAGGCTATCTCTGGGGCCAACGTCCTGACTTTC. The chain carries TRBV7-9 and TRBJ2-6; D remains unclear. Germline V gene data show CDR1 as SEHNR and CDR2 as FQNEAQ (reference sequence). This CDR3 has 14 residues. The ends were cut back, 10 bases at V and 0 bases at J, with 10 bases in the middle.

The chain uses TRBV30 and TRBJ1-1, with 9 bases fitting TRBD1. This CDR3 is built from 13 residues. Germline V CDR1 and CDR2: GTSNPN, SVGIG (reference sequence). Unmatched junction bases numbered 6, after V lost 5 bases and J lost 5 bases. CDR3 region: CAWGTGGKTEAFF. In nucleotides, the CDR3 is TGTGCCTGGGGTACAGGGGGCAAGACTGAAGCTTTCTTT.

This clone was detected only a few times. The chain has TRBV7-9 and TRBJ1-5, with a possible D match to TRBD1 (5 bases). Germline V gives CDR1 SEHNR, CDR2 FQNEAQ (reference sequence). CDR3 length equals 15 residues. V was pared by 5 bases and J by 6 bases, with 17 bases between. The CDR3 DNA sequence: TGTGCCAGCAGCCCTGGGACTTCTGAGTTTCAGCCCCAGCATTTT. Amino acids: CASSPGTSEFQPQHF.

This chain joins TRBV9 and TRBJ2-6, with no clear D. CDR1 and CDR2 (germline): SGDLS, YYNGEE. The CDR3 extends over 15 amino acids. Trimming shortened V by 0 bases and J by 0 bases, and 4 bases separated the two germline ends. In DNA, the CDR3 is TGTGCCAGCAGCGTAGGTGGCTCTGGGGCCAACGTCCTGACTTTC. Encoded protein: CASSVGGSGANVLTF.

CDR3 region: CASSGRTAGDYGYTF. In DNA, the CDR3 is TGTGCCAGCAGCGGCAGGACAGCTGGCGACTATGGCTACACCTTC. This rearrangement joins TRBV3-1 (or the pseudogene TRBV3-2) to TRBJ1-2, with a tentative D call TRBD1 (6 bases). This CDR3 has 15 amino acids. V lost 5 bases to trimming and J lost 3 bases, with 16 bases between them. Germline-derived CDR1 and CDR2 are LGHDT and YNNKEL (reference sequence).

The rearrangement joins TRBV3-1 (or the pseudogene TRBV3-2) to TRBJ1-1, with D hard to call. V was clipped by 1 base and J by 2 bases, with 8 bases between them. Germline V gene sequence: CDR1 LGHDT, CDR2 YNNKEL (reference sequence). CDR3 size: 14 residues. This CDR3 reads CASSQAGRNTEAFF. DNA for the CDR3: TGTGCCAGCAGCCAAGCGGGTAGAAACACTGAAGCTTTCTTT.

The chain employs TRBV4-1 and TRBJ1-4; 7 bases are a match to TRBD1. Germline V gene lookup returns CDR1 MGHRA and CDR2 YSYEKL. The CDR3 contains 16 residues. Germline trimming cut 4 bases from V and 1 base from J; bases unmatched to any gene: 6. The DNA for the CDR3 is TGCGCCAGCAGCCCGACAGGGTTGGAAACTAATGAAAAACTGTTTTTT. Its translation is CASSPTGLETNEKLFF.

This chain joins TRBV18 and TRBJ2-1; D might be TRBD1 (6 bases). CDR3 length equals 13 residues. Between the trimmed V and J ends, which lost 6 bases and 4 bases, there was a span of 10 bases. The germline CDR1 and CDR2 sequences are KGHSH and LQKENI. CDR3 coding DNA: TGTGCCAGCTCTCCCGGACAGTACAATGAGCAGTTCTTC. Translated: CASSPGQYNEQFF.

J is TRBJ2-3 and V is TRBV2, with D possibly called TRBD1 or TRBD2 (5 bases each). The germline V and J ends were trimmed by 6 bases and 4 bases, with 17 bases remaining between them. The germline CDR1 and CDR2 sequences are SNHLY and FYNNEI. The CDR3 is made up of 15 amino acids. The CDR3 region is CASSSRDPQPDTQYF. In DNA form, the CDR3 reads TGTGCCAGCAGCAGCCGGGACCCACAACCAGATACGCAGTATTTT.

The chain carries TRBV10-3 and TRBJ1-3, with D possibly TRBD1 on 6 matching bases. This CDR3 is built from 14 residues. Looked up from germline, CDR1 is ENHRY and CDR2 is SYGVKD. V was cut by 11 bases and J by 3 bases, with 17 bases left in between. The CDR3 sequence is CASKAGADGNTIYF. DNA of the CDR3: TGTGCCTCAAAGGCAGGGGCCGATGGAAACACCATATATTTT.

This CDR3 is CASSANRDGGGYEQYF. The DNA for the CDR3 is TGTGCCAGCAGCGCCAACCGGGACGGCGGCGGATACGAGCAGTACTTC. The rearrangement links TRBV11-2 to TRBJ2-7; TRBD1 or TRBD2 may be the D gene (5 bases each). Germline V gene data show CDR1 as SGHAT and CDR2 as FQNNGV. This CDR3 contains 16 residues. Trimming cost V 5 bases and J 4 bases, with 21 bases left between them.

CDR3 sequence reads: CASSPPGRTNTEAFF. The CDR3 region has the DNA TGTGCCAGCTCACCCCCGGGACGGACGAACACTGAAGCTTTCTTT. The chain employs TRBV18 and TRBJ1-1, with D tentatively TRBD1 (5 bases). Germline V gives CDR1 KGHSH, CDR2 LQKENI. V was clipped by 3 bases and J by 1 base, with 12 bases between them. The CDR3 is 15 residues long. Supplemented by reference TRBV18 and TRBJ1-1, the full variable domain reads NAGVMQNPRHLVRRRGQEARLRCSPMKGHSHVYWYRQLPEEGLKFMVYLQKENIIDESGMPKERFSAEFPKEGPSILRIQQVVRGDSAAYFCASSPPGRTNTEAFFGQGTRLTVV.

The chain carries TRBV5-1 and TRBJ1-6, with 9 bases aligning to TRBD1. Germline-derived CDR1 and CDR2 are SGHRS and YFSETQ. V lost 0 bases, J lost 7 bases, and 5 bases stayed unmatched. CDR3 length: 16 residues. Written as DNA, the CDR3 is TGCGCCAGCAGCTTGGACGTGACAGGGGGGAATTCACCCCTCCACTTT. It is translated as CASSLDVTGGNSPLHF.

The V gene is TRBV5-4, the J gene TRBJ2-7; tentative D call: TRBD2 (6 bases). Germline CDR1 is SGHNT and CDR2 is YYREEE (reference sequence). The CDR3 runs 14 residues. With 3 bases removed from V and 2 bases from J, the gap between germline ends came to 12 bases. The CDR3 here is CASSWAGRTYEQYF. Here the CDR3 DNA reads TGTGCCAGCAGCTGGGCGGGGAGGACCTACGAGCAGTACTTC. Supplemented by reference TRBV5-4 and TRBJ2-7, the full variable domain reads ETGVTQSPTHLIKTRGQQVTLRCSSQSGHNTVSWYQQALGQGPQFIFQYYREEENGRGNFPPRFSGLQFPNYSSELNVNALELDDSALYLCASSWAGRTYEQYFGPGTRLTVT.

CDR3 sequence reads: CATGSQTGMNTEAFF. The DNA for the CDR3 is TGTGCCACCGGATCACAAACAGGGATGAACACTGAAGCTTTCTTT. The J gene is TRBJ1-1, the V gene TRBV10-3, with D maybe TRBD1 (6 bases). Germline V gene sequence: CDR1 ENHRY, CDR2 SYGVKD. The CDR3 totals 15 residues. V lost 10 bases and J 0 bases, leaving 18 bases between the germline ends.

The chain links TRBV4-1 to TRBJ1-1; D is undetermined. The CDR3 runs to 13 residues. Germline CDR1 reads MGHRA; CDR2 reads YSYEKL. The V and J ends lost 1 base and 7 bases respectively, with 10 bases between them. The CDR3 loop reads CASSQVPKGEAFF. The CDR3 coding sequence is TGCGCCAGCAGCCAAGTCCCCAAGGGTGAAGCTTTCTTT.

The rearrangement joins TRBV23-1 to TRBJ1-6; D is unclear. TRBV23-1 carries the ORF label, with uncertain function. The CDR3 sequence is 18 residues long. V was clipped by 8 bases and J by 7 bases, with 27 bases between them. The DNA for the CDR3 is TGCGCCAGCCCTTGTTTCGTGTACCAGGTAGCTCAAAATTCACCCCTCCACTTT. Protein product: CASPCFVYQVAQNSPLHF.

The CDR3 reads CASSQRRSQGTEAFF. The CDR3 DNA reads as TGTGCCAGCAGTCAACGGCGGAGCCAGGGCACTGAAGCTTTCTTT. The rearrangement joins TRBV5-8 to TRBJ1-1, with D perhaps TRBD1 (5 bases). The V end was cut by 5 bases, the J end by 4 bases, with 18 bases between. CDR1 and CDR2 from the germline V gene are SGHTS and YDEGEE. The CDR3 contains 15 residues.